The 2 T cell receptor beta chains below all came from one sample that was sequenced in a study of blood T cells in healthy people across ages (dated by TCRdb to about 2015). The receptor library was made with 5' RACE. Reads for this sample came from an Illumina HiSeq 2500. The second PCR ran for roughly 7 to 11 cycles and used a J-beta primer mix along with a sample-barcoded 5' primer. TCRdb's own reprocessing of the public reads used fastp at Q25 and MiXCR and kept productive beta chains. When rows share a CDR3 protein, they turn into one entry using the most common DNA and genes. This sample is represented by over 500,000 distinct CDR3 sequences; roughly half of them were singletons. Less than 15% of the sample is in the top ten clones. The sample taken for sequencing was blood. The source is an elderly woman in good health.

This clonotype was found many times. This chain links TRBV6-5 with TRBJ1-1, with D uncertain. Germline V gene sequence: CDR1 MNHEY, CDR2 SVGAGI. This CDR3 has 11 amino acids. Trimming cost V 6 bases and J 1 base, with 3 bases left between them. The CDR3: CASRANTEAFF. The DNA for the CDR3 is TGTGCCAGCAGGGCGAACACTGAAGCTTTCTTT.

V gene TRBV5-6 combines with J gene TRBJ2-5; D assignment may be TRBD1 or TRBD2 (5 bases each). Germline assignment: CDR1 SGHDT and CDR2 YYEEEE. Trimming took off 5 bases at V and 5 bases at J, with 28 bases between the two ends. The CDR3 contains 18 residues. CDR3 in DNA: TGTGCCAGCAGTTCCACTTCGGGACGGGGAGAGTATCTGGAGACCCAGTACTTC. Its protein is CASSSTSGRGEYLETQYF.